This is a list of T cell receptor beta chains from one sample in a study of blood T cell repertoires in COVID-19. Produced via immunoSEQ multiplex PCR; TCRdb's table is partial and in-frame only. The table has some 240,000 clones, more than 65% seen once. Sequenced input: peripheral blood. The receptors originated from a woman aged 40 to 49 who had recovered from COVID-19. The CDR3 runs from the conserved cysteine through the conserved F or W. Fields, in order: D gene, clone size, J gene, V gene, CDR3 protein, CDR3 DNA. D genes are given only for firm matches. Part of the rows lack a size; the others show once, few, many or a class for expanded clones.

TRBD2 | - | TRBJ2-1 | TRBV3-1/TRBV3-2 | CASSQDGGGPFSYNEQFF | TGTGCCAGCAGCCAAGACGGCGGGGGGCCCTTCTCCTACAATGAGCAGTTCTTC
- | - | TRBJ2-1 | TRBV6-5 | CASSYGTAGGEFF | TGTGCCAGCAGTTACGGGACTGCCGGTGGGGAGTTCTTC
TRBD1 | - | TRBJ1-6 | TRBV18 | CASSPGTGFRNSPLHF | TGTGCCAGCTCACCCGGGACAGGGTTTAGGAATTCACCCCTCCACTTT
TRBD2 | - | TRBJ2-7 | TRBV7-9 | CASSWLLAGGYEQYF | TGTGCCAGCAGCTGGTTACTAGCGGGGGGCTACGAGCAGTACTTC
TRBD1 | - | TRBJ1-2 | TRBV5-4 | CASSQPTGEYGYTF | TGTGCCAGCAGCCAACCGACAGGGGAGTATGGCTACACCTTC
TRBD1 | - | TRBJ1-1 | TRBV27 | CASSTGTGKEAFF | TGTGCCAGCAGTACCGGGACAGGCAAAGAGGCTTTCTTT
- | - | TRBJ1-2 | TRBV7-8 | CASSLAEGYGYGYTF | TGTGCCAGCAGCTTAGCGGAGGGATATGGATATGGCTACACCTTC
- | - | TRBJ2-5 | TRBV9 | CASSDGLQETQYF | TGTGCCAGCAGCGACGGACTCCAAGAGACCCAGTACTTC
- | - | TRBJ2-7 | TRBV19 | CASSPSGVNEQYF | TGTGCCAGTAGTCCGTCAGGGGTTAACGAGCAGTACTTC
TRBD1 | few | TRBJ1-5 | TRBV30 | CAWSDTGVEPQHF | TGTGCCTGGAGCGATACAGGGGTTGAGCCCCAGCATTTT
TRBD1 | - | TRBJ1-1 | TRBV4-1 | CASSQDQGGRTEAFF | TGCGCCAGCAGCCAAGACCAGGGGGGAAGGACTGAAGCTTTCTTT
- | - | TRBJ1-6 | TRBV28 | CASSFVIPSYSPLHF | TGTGCCAGCAGTTTTGTCATTCCTTCCTACTCACCCCTCCACTTT
- | - | TRBJ2-1 | TRBV6-2/TRBV6-3 | CASSYSTGRNEQFF | TGTGCCAGCAGTTACTCGACAGGGAGGAATGAGCAGTTCTTC
- | - | TRBJ2-7 | TRBV7-9 | CASSPGSLEQYF | TGTGCCAGCAGCCCAGGGTCATTGGAGCAGTACTTC
- | - | TRBJ1-1 | TRBV7-9 | CASSTRDTAFF | TGTGCCAGCAGCACCCGGGACACGGCTTTCTTT
TRBD2 | few | TRBJ2-5 | TRBV3-1/TRBV3-2 | CASSHTSAGELETQYF | TGTGCCAGCAGCCATACGTCAGCGGGGGAGTTGGAGACCCAGTACTTC